This T cell receptor beta chain was recorded in a study of CD8 T cells in ankylosing spondylitis. Molecular-barcoded quantitative 5'-RACE produced these TCR beta libraries. TCRdb reprocessed the 5' RACE reads via MiXCR and lists one record per CDR3 protein. The table includes 250,000 or so distinct CDR3 sequences, under 20% detected once. Study findings and constraints: Reports of some motif variants in reactive arthritis synovial fluid and blood predate this one. The study looked at matched synovial fluid samples from ankylosing spondylitis patients. Disease-linked clones were reported to be significantly enriched there.

This clonotype was observed a handful of times. The antigen is not known. Germline assignment: CDR1 SQVTM and CDR2 ANQGSEA. The V end lost 3 bases, the J end lost 6 bases, and 13 bases lay between the germline ends. The CDR3 consists of 13 residues. Sequencing used blood, either unsorted or a sorted T cell fraction (not recorded which). The receptor was isolated from a male donor with ankylosing spondylitis or in good health (not recorded which). The chain employs TRBV29-1 and TRBJ2-3; unclear D gene. The chain's CDR3 is CSVESGWVDTQYF. The DNA of the CDR3 is TGCAGCGTTGAGTCAGGCTGGGTGGATACGCAGTATTTT.